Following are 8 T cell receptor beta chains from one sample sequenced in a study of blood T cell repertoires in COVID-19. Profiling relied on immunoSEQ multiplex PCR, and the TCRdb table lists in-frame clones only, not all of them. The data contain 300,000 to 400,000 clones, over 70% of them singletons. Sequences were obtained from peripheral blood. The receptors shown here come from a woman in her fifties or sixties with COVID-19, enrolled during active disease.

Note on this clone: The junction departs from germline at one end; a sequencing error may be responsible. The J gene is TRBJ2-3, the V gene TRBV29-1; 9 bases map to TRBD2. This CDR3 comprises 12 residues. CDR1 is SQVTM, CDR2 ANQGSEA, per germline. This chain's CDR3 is CSVSSSGSPTRF. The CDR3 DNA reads TGCAGCGTTTCCAGTAGCGGGAGCCCGACTCGTTTT.

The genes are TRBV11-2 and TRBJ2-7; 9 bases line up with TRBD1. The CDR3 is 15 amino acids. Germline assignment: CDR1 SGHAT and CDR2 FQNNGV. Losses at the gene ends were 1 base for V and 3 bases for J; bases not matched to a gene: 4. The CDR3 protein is CASSLVLGQGYEQYF. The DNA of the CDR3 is TGTGCCAGCAGCTTAGTCCTGGGACAGGGCTACGAGCAGTACTTC.

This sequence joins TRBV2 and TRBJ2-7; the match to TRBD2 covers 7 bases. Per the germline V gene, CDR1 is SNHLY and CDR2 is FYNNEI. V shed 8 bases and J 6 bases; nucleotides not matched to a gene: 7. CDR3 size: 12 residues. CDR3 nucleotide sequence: TGTGCCAGCTCCGGGGGAGGGGTCGAGCAGTACTTC. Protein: CASSGGGVEQYF.

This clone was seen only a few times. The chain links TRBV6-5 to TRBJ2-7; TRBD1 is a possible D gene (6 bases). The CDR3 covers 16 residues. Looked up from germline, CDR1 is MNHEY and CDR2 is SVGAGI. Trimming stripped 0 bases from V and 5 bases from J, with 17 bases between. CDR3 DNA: TGTGCCAGCAGTTACTCGAGGTACCCAGGGGACAACGAGCAGTACTTC. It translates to CASSYSRYPGDNEQYF.

DNA for the CDR3: TGTGCCAGTAGTATAGGGGAAAGGGACAGGGGGGGCACAGATACGCAGTATTTT. This encodes CASSIGERDRGGTDTQYF. The chain has TRBV19 and TRBJ2-3, with TRBD1 identical over 11 bases. V shed 1 base, J shed 1 base, and the junction held 7 bases outside the gene matches. The CDR3 has 18 amino acids. The germline CDR1 and CDR2 sequences are LNHDA and SQIVND (reference sequence).

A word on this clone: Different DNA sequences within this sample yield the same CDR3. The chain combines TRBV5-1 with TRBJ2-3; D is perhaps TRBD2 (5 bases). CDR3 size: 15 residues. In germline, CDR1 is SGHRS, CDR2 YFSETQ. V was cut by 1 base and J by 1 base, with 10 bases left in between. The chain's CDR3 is CASSLPLAGTDTQYF. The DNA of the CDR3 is TGCGCCAGCAGCTTGCCCCTAGCAGGCACAGATACGCAGTATTTT.

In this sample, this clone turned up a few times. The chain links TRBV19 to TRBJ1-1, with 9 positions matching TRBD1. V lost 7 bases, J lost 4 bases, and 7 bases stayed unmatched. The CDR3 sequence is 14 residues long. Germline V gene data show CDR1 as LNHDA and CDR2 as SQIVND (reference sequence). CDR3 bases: TGTGCCAGTAACCCGGACAGGGGCCTCACTGAAGCTTTCTTT. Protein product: CASNPDRGLTEAFF. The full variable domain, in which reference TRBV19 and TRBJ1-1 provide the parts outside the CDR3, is DGGITQSPKYLFRKEGQNVTLSCEQNLNHDAMYWYRQDPGQGLRLIYYSQIVNDFQKGDIAEGYSVSREKKESFPLTVTSAQKNPTAFYLCASNPDRGLTEAFFGQGTRLTVV.

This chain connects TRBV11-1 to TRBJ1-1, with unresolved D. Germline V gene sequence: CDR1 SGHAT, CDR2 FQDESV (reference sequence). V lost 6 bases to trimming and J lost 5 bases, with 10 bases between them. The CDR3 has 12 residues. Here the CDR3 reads CASRAGVTEAFF. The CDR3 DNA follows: TGTGCCAGCAGGGCGGGTGTAACTGAAGCTTTCTTT.